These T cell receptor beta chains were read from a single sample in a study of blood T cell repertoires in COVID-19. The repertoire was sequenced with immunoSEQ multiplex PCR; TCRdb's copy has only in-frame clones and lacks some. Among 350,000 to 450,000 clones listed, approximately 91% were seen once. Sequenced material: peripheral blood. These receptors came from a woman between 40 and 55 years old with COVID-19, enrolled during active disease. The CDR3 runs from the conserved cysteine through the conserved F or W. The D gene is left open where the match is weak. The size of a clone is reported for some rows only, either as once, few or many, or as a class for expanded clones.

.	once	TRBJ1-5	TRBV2	CASTKTDATNHAQHF	TGTGCCAGCACTAAGACAGATGCCACAAATCACGCCCAGCATTTT
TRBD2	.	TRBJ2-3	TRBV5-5	CASSLPGGSTDTQYF	TGTGCCAGCAGCTTGCCGGGGGGTAGCACAGATACGCAGTATTTT
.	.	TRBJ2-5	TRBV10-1	CASSESRQGKETQYF	TGCGCCAGCAGTGAGTCGAGGCAGGGGAAAGAGACCCAGTACTTC
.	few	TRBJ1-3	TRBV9	CASSVSGAGNTIYF	TGTGCCAGCAGCGTATCAGGGGCTGGAAACACCATATATTTT
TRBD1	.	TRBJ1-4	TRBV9	CASSAQGAREKLFF	TGTGCCAGCAGCGCACAGGGGGCGCGAGAAAAACTGTTTTTT
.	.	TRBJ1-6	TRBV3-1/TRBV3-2	CASRGTQWNGDSPLHF	TGTGCCAGCAGGGGTACACAGTGGAACGGGGATTCACCCCTCCACTTT
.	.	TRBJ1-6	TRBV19	CASSTQESSYNSPLHF	TGTGCCAGTAGTACCCAGGAAAGCTCCTATAATTCACCCCTCCACTTT
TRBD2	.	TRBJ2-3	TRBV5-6	CASSLLGTSGGPHGQYF	TGTGCCAGCAGCTTGCTCGGGACTAGCGGGGGGCCCCATGGGCAGTATTTT
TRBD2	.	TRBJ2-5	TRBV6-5	CASSFSLAGYQETQYF	TGTGCCAGCAGTTTCTCACTAGCGGGGTACCAAGAGACCCAGTACTTC
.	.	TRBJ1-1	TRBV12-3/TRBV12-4	CASPGVADTEAFF	TGTGCCAGTCCAGGGGTCGCGGACACTGAAGCTTTCTTT
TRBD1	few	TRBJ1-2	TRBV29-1	CSVSTGVGGYTF	TGCAGCGTTTCTACAGGGGTGGGTGGCTACACCTTC
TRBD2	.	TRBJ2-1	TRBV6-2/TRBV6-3	CASSRTSGNYNEQFF	TGTGCCAGCAGTCGGACTAGCGGGAACTACAATGAGCAGTTCTTC
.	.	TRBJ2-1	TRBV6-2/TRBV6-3	CASSYSGGGLPNEQFF	TGTGCCAGCAGTTACTCTGGAGGCGGGCTCCCCAATGAGCAGTTCTTC
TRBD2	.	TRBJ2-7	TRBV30	CAWSPVGGVGRSEQYF	TGTGCCTGGAGTCCCGTCGGGGGGGTAGGGAGGTCCGAGCAGTACTTC
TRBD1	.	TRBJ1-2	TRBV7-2	CASSLGGQGNYGYTF	TGTGCCAGCAGCTTAGGGGGACAGGGGAACTATGGCTACACCTTC
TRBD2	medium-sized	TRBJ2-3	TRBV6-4	CASSDSSGGPDTQYF	TGTGCCAGCAGTGACTCTAGCGGGGGGCCAGATACGCAGTATTTT
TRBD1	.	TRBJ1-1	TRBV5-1	CASSPRTSRGRGTEAFF	TGCGCCAGCAGCCCCCGTACGTCAAGGGGGCGTGGAACTGAAGCTTTCTTT
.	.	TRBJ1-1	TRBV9	CASSISGGLNTEAFF	TGTGCCAGCAGTATCTCGGGAGGTCTGAACACTGAAGCTTTCTTT
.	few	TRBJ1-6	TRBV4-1	CASSQGVAGWYSPLHF	TGCGCCAGCAGCCAAGGAGTCGCAGGGTGGTATTCACCCCTCCACTTT
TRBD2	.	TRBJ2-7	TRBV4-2	CASSPPFGPGLAGGNSYEQYF	TGTGCCAGCAGCCCCCCGTTCGGACCGGGACTAGCGGGGGGGAATTCCTACGAGCAGTACTTC
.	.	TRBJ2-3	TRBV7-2	CASSRLSTDTQYF	TGTGCCAGCAGCCGTCTGAGCACAGATACGCAGTATTTT
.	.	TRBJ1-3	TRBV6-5	CASRRQRSSGNTIYF	TGTGCCAGCAGAAGACAGAGAAGCTCTGGAAACACCATATATTTT
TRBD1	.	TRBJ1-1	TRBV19	CASSMRGLGNTEAFF	TGTGCCAGTAGTATGAGGGGGCTGGGAAACACTGAAGCTTTCTTT
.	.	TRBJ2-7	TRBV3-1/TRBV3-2	CASSQVDYSYEQYF	TGTGCCAGCAGCCAAGTGGACTATTCATACGAGCAGTACTTC
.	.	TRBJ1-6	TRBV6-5	CASSYSRGNNSPLHF	TGTGCCAGCAGTTACTCGAGAGGGAATAATTCACCCCTCCACTTT
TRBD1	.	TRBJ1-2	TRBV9	CASSVDGQGSTGYTF	TGTGCCAGCAGCGTAGACGGACAGGGATCTACTGGCTACACCTTC
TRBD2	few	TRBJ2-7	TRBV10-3	CAIKLSSGEEQYF	TGTGCCATCAAATTGTCTAGCGGGGAAGAGCAGTACTTC
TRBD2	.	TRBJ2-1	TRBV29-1	CSVEWASGSSYNEQFF	TGCAGCGTTGAATGGGCTAGCGGGAGCTCCTACAATGAGCAGTTCTTC
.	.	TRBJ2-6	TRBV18	CASSRQSSGANVLTF	TGTGCCAGCTCACGACAGAGCTCTGGGGCCAACGTCCTGACTTTC
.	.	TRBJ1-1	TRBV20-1	CSASLTGEAFF	TGCAGTGCTAGTCTTACAGGGGAAGCTTTCTTT
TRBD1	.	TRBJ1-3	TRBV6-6	CASSRDRISGNTIYF	TGTGCCAGCAGCCGGGACAGGATCTCTGGAAACACCATATATTTT
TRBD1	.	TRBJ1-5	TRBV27	CASSPGQGARDVQPQHF	TGTGCCAGCAGCCCGGGACAGGGGGCTCGGGACGTCCAGCCCCAGCATTTT
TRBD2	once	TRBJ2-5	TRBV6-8	CASSLKRGEETQYF	TGTGCCAGCAGCCTAAAGCGGGGTGAGGAGACCCAGTACTTC
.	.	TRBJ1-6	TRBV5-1	CASSLDRFYNSPLHF	TGCGCCAGCAGCTTGGACAGGTTCTATAATTCACCCCTCCACTTT
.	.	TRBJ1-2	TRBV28	CASSLYRPGRVGGYGYTF	TGTGCCAGCAGTTTATACCGGCCAGGGAGGGTGGGAGGCTATGGCTACACCTTC
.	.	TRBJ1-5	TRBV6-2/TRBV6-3	CASSYREYGNQPQHF	TGTGCCAGCAGTTACAGGGAGTATGGCAATCAGCCCCAGCATTTT
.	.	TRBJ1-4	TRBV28	CASSLDPRKEKLFF	TGTGCCAGCAGTCTTGACCCCAGGAAGGAAAAACTGTTTTTT
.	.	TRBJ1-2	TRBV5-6	CASSWGGDGYTF	TGTGCCAGCAGCTGGGGAGGGGATGGCTACACCTTC
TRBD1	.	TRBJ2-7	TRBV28	CASSFKGQGIPLYSYEQYF	TGTGCCAGCAGTTTCAAAGGACAGGGAATTCCCCTATATTCCTACGAGCAGTACTTC
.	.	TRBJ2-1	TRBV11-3	CASSTQLAVSEQFF	TGTGCCAGCAGCACCCAGCTTGCGGTAAGCGAGCAGTTCTTC
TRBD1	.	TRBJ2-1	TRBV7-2	CASSYGTGDYNEQFF	TGTGCCAGCAGCTATGGGACAGGGGACTACAATGAGCAGTTCTTC
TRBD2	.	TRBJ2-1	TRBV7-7	CASSSGGRDEQFF	TGTGCTAGTTCCAGCGGGGGGCGGGATGAGCAGTTCTTC
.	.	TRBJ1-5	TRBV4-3	CASSQDRGAYGNQPQHF	TGCGCCAGCAGCCAAGATCGGGGGGCGTATGGCAATCAGCCCCAGCATTTT
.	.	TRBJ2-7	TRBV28	CASSDTGNLLYEQYF	TGTGCCAGCAGTGATACAGGAAACCTACTCTACGAGCAGTACTTC
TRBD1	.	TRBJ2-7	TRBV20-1	CSALDRDRIHF	TGCAGTGCTCTAGACCGGGACAGGATTCACTTC
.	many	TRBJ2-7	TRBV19	CASSAARDSYEQYF	TGTGCCAGTAGTGCCGCGCGGGACAGCTACGAGCAGTACTTC
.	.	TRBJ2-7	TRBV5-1	CASSSPLTGAGPGEQYF	TGCGCCAGCAGCTCTCCCCTTACAGGCGCCGGTCCGGGCGAGCAGTACTTC
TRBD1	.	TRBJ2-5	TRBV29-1	CSDNRGSLETQYF	TGCAGCGACAACAGGGGTAGTTTAGAGACCCAGTACTTC
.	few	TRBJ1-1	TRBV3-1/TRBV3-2	CASSQGRGTEAFF	TGTGCCAGCAGCCAAGGACGAGGCACTGAAGCTTTCTTT
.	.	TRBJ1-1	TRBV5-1	CASSFRQDLNTEAFF	TGCGCCAGCAGCTTTAGACAGGATTTGAACACTGAAGCTTTCTTT